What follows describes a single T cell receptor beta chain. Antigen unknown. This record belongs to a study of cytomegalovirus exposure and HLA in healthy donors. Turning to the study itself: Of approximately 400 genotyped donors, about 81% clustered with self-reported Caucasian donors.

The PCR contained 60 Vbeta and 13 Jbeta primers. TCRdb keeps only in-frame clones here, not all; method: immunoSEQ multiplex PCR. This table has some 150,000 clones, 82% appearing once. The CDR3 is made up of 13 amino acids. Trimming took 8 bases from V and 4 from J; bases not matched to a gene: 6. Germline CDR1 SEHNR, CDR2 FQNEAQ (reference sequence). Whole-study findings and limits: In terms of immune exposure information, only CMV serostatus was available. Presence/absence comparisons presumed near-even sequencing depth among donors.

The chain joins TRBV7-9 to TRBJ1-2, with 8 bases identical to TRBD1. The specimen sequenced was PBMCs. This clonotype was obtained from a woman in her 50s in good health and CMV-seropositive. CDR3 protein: CASGLQGGYGYTF. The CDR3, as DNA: TGTGCCAGCGGCCTACAGGGGGGCTATGGCTACACCTTC.